What follows are 21 T cell receptor beta chains derived from one specimen sequenced in a study of response to subunit inactivated influenza vaccine. TCRdb reprocessed the RT-PCR reads via MiXCR and lists one record per CDR3 protein. The sample consists of a few hundred thousand distinct CDR3 sequences, around 7.7% of them appearing once. The material sequenced was PBMCs from blood, taken less than 25 months after vaccination. The receptor set was obtained from a man in his fifties or sixties who received an inactivated influenza vaccine.

The V gene is TRBV4-1, the J gene TRBJ2-1, with D perhaps TRBD1 or TRBD2 (5 bases each). CDR1 MGHRA and CDR2 YSYEKL come from the germline V gene. Trimming took off 1 base at V and 3 bases at J, with 16 bases between the two ends. The CDR3 spans 17 residues. DNA of the CDR3: TGCGCCAGCAGCCAAGGGCTTGGGACGCTAGACTACAATGAGCAGTTCTTC. It translates to CASSQGLGTLDYNEQFF.

In nucleotides, the CDR3 is TGTGCCAGCAGCCCGCCCGACAGGTTGCTGGGGGCCCAGTACTTC. Amino acid sequence: CASSPPDRLLGAQYF. The gene calls are TRBV28 and TRBJ2-5; a possible D gene is TRBD1 (6 bases). The length of the CDR3 is 15 residues. Per the germline V gene, CDR1 is MDHEN and CDR2 is SYDVKM. The V gene lost 6 bases and the J gene lost 9 bases, with 23 bases spanning the gap.

This clonotype was detected a few times. CDR3 residues: CASSYTIGKNIQYF. In DNA form, the CDR3 reads TGTGCCAGCAGTTACACGATCGGGAAAAACATTCAGTACTTC. The rearrangement links TRBV6-2 or TRBV6-3 to TRBJ2-4; unclear D gene. CDR1 and CDR2 from the germline V gene are MNHEY and SVGEGT. Trimming cost V 2 bases and J 4 bases, with 9 bases left between them. The CDR3 consists of 14 residues.

The chain is built from TRBV11-1 and TRBJ2-3, with D perhaps being TRBD1 or TRBD2 (5 bases each). Germline CDR1 reads SGHAT; CDR2 reads FQDESV (reference sequence). The V end lost 5 bases, the J end lost 0 bases, and 24 bases lay between the germline ends. The CDR3 covers 19 residues. CDR3 nucleotide sequence: TGTGCCAGCAGCGGGTTTCGGGGCTCGAACGGTATTAGCACAGATACGCAGTATTTT. Protein: CASSGFRGSNGISTDTQYF.

A few counts support this clonotype. The rearrangement uses TRBV5-1 and TRBJ2-3; D not certain. The V end lost 4 bases, the J end lost 3 bases, and 12 bases lay between the germline ends. CDR3 length equals 14 residues. CDR1 and CDR2 from the germline V gene are SGHRS and YFSETQ. DNA for the CDR3: TGCGCCAGCAGCAGAATGACCCAAACAGATACGCAGTATTTT. It codes for CASSRMTQTDTQYF. Variable domain in full (rest from reference TRBV5-1 and TRBJ2-3): KAGVTQTPRYLIKTRGQQVTLSCSPISGHRSVSWYQQTPGQGLQFLFEYFSETQRNKGNFPGRFSGRQFSNSRSEMNVSTLELGDSALYLCASSRMTQTDTQYFGPGTRLTVL.

This clonotype has a handful of counts. The chain uses TRBV18 and TRBJ1-5; D uncertain. CDR1 KGHSH and CDR2 LQKENI come from the germline V gene. Trimming pared 4 bases from V and 7 bases from J, leaving 17 bases between. The CDR3 extends over 15 amino acids. The chain's CDR3 is CASSLRRASGQPQHF. The CDR3 bases are TGTGCCAGCTCACTCCGCCGAGCGTCCGGACAGCCCCAGCATTTT.

The chain employs TRBV4-2 and TRBJ2-7; a weak D match, TRBD2 (5 bases). The V end was cut by 0 bases, the J end by 2 bases, with 20 bases between. Germline V lookup: CDR1 LGHNA, CDR2 YNFKEQ. The CDR3 length is 18 residues. This CDR3 reads CASSQEVARGRTAYEQYF. As DNA, the CDR3 is TGTGCCAGCAGCCAAGAAGTCGCGCGAGGGAGAACGGCCTACGAGCAGTACTTC.

The CDR3 here is CASRPGAANQPQHF. The DNA for the CDR3 is TGTGCCAGTCGCCCGGGGGCAGCAAATCAGCCCCAGCATTTT. This chain uses TRBV19 with TRBJ1-5, with a weak D call TRBD1 (6 bases). This CDR3 has 14 amino acids. Trimming stripped 8 bases from V and 4 bases from J, with 15 bases between. The V gene's germline CDR1 is LNHDA and CDR2 SQIVND (reference sequence).

This clonotype was seen ten or more times. The rearrangement uses TRBV6-2 or TRBV6-3 and TRBJ2-1, with 12 bases that match TRBD2. This CDR3 comprises 15 residues. Germline-derived CDR1 and CDR2 are MNHEY and SVGEGT. V lost 7 bases and J lost 8; bases outside the gene matches: 9. In nucleotides, the CDR3 is TGTGCCAGCACCCTACTAGCGGGAGGAGTCGATGAGCAGTTCTTC. Amino acids: CASTLLAGGVDEQFF.

V and J are TRBV9 and TRBJ2-6; D may be TRBD1 (5 bases). The CDR3 loop spans 16 amino acids. In germline, CDR1 is SGDLS, CDR2 YYNGEE. The ends were cut back, 6 bases at V and 0 bases at J, with 13 bases in the middle. The CDR3 region is CASNQGKFSGANVLTF. CDR3 nucleotides: TGTGCCAGCAATCAGGGAAAATTCTCTGGGGCCAACGTCCTGACTTTC.

In the case of this clonotype: Compared with germline, one end of the junction differs, possibly owing to a read error. V gene TRBV4-2 combines with J gene TRBJ2-1; TRBD2 agrees at 8 bases. CDR1 and CDR2 from the germline V gene are LGHNA and YNFKEQ. There are 15 residues in the CDR3. CDR3 bases: TGTGCCAGCAGCCAACCCGGGACTAGTATACATGAGCAGCTCTTC. Its protein product is CASSQPGTSIHEQLF.

This clonotype was seen at least ten times. The rearrangement uses TRBV28 and TRBJ1-1; 8 bases map to TRBD1. CDR3 length equals 11 residues. From germline, CDR1 is MDHEN and CDR2 SYDVKM. V gave up 4 bases and J gave up 10 bases; unmatched junction bases: 2. The CDR3 spells CASSWTGTAFF. CDR3 coding DNA: TGTGCCAGCAGTTGGACAGGGACAGCTTTCTTT.

The chain links TRBV6-1 to TRBJ2-7, with a possible D match to TRBD2 (6 bases). This CDR3 comprises 15 residues. V lost 0 bases, J lost 3 bases, and 12 bases lay in between. The germline gives CDR1 MNHNS, CDR2 SASEGT. CDR3 residues: CASSEARERGYEQYF. CDR3 sequence (DNA): TGTGCCAGCAGTGAAGCGCGGGAAAGGGGCTACGAGCAGTACTTC.

The chain is built from TRBV12-3 or TRBV12-4 and TRBJ1-1; 8 nucleotides line up with TRBD1. The CDR3 extends over 13 amino acids. Trimming at V came to 6 bases and at J to 4 bases, leaving 4 bases not matched to a gene. CDR3 coding DNA: TGTGCCAGCAGACGGACAGGGAGCACTGAAGCTTTCTTT. It is translated as CASRRTGSTEAFF.

The chain recombines TRBV7-2 with TRBJ1-2, with 7 bases lining up with TRBD1. The CDR3 length is 13 residues. V gave up 7 bases and J gave up 4 bases; unmatched junction bases: 6. The germline gives CDR1 SGHTA, CDR2 FQGNSA. The CDR3 nucleotides are TGTGCCAGCATCCGGGACAGCACCTATGGCTACACCTTC. Protein: CASIRDSTYGYTF.

V usage is TRBV7-8 and J usage is TRBJ2-1; D is perhaps TRBD2 (5 bases). CDR1 is SGHVS and CDR2 is FQNEAQ in the germline V gene. This CDR3 is built from 14 residues. Trimming shortened V by 10 bases and J by 2 bases, and 15 bases separated the two germline ends. This chain's CDR3 is CATQKDGAYNEQFF. DNA for the CDR3: TGTGCCACCCAGAAGGACGGGGCCTACAATGAGCAGTTCTTC.

This clonotype was seen only a few times. The chain joins TRBV12-3 or TRBV12-4 to TRBJ2-3; weak D call: TRBD2 (6 bases). The CDR3 is made up of 15 amino acids. V was shortened by 4 bases and J by 2 bases, with 13 bases between the two germline ends. CDR3 region: CASSSATRYTDTQYF. The CDR3 nucleotides are TGTGCCAGCAGTTCAGCGACTAGGTACACAGATACGCAGTATTTT.

This clonotype was detected only a few times. The conserved final phenylalanine or tryptophan is absent from the CDR3, which likely points to a read error. The rearrangement joins TRBV7-2 to TRBJ2-3; no definite D call. The CDR3 sequence is 14 residues long. Trimming removed 3 bases from V and 1 base from J, with 8 bases in between. CDR1 SGHTA and CDR2 FQGNSA come from the germline V gene. The CDR3 DNA sequence: TGTGCCAGCAGCTTCAGAGAGGGCACAGATACGCAGTATTCT. Encoded protein: CASSFREGTDTQYS.

The genes are TRBV29-1 and TRBJ2-5, with TRBD1 matching 7 bases. Trimming took 6 bases from V and 5 from J; bases not matched to a gene: 15. The CDR3 spans 15 residues. Germline CDR1 is SQVTM and CDR2 is ANQGSEA. The CDR3 loop is CSVLGGQTTWETQYF. The CDR3 DNA sequence: TGCAGCGTCCTAGGGGGACAGACTACCTGGGAGACCCAGTACTTC. The variable domain in full, with the rest retrieved from reference TRBV29-1 and TRBJ2-5, is SAVISQKPSRDICQRGTSLTIQCQVDSQVTMMFWYRQQPGQSLTLIATANQGSEATYESGFVIDKFPISRPNLTFSTLTVSNMSPEDSSIYLCSVLGGQTTWETQYFGPGTRLLVL.

The chain has TRBV6-2 or TRBV6-3 and TRBJ2-1, with 9 bases identical to TRBD1. Germline V gives CDR1 MNHEY, CDR2 SVGEGT. Losses at the gene ends were 7 bases for V and 4 bases for J; bases not matched to a gene: 11. The CDR3 extends over 16 amino acids. The CDR3, as DNA: TGTGCCAGCACACCCACCGGGACAGGGAGGTACAATGAGCAGTTCTTC. As protein: CASTPTGTGRYNEQFF.

The rearrangement joins TRBV20-1 to TRBJ1-1, with TRBD1 identical over 9 bases. Germline trimming cut 6 bases from V and 6 bases from J; bases unmatched to any gene: 8. The CDR3 loop spans 13 amino acids. CDR1 and CDR2 (germline): DFQATT, SNEGSKA (reference sequence). The CDR3: CSAPRQGGAEAFF. Written as DNA, the CDR3 is TGCAGTGCCCCCCGACAGGGGGGGGCTGAAGCTTTCTTT.